The clone carrying this TCR beta chain was found a few times. The V segment lost 9 bases and the J segment 0 bases; nucleotides outside the gene matches: 5. CDR1 is MNHEY and CDR2 is SVGAGI in the germline V gene. The CDR3 length is 15 residues. Original methodology: Amplification with reference gene primers provided the estimates of nucleated cell counts. The repertoire was sequenced with immunoSEQ multiplex PCR; TCRdb's copy has only in-frame clones and lacks some. The DNA gave D and trimming, while V, J and clone size come from that table. The table lists roughly 250,000 clones, 88% of them singletons. This entry comes from a study of blood T cell repertoires in COVID-19. Study summary: Sites across the United States, Italy and Spain contributed samples from acute and convalescent COVID-19. Sources were T cells, B-cell-depleted T cells, or PBMCs; the material itself was cDNA or gDNA.

The sequence came from a woman aged 25 to 45 with acute or convalescent COVID-19. The chain uses TRBV6-5 and TRBJ1-6; 7 bases are a match to TRBD1. Sequenced sample: peripheral blood. CDR3 DNA: TGTGCCAGTGGACAGGACATCTCCTATAATTCACCCCTCCACTTT. It translates to CASGQDISYNSPLHF.